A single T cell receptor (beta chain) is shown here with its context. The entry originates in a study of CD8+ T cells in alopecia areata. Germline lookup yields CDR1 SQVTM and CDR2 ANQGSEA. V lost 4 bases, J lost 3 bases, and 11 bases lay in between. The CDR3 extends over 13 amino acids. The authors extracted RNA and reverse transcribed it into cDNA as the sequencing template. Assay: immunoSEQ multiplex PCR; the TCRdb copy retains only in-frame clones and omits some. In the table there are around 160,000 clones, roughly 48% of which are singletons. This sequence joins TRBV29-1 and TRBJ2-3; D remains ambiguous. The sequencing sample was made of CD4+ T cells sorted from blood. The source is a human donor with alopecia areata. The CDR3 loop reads CSVAHPLTDTQYF. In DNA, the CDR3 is TGCAGCGTTGCGCACCCCTTGACAGATACGCAGTATTTT.